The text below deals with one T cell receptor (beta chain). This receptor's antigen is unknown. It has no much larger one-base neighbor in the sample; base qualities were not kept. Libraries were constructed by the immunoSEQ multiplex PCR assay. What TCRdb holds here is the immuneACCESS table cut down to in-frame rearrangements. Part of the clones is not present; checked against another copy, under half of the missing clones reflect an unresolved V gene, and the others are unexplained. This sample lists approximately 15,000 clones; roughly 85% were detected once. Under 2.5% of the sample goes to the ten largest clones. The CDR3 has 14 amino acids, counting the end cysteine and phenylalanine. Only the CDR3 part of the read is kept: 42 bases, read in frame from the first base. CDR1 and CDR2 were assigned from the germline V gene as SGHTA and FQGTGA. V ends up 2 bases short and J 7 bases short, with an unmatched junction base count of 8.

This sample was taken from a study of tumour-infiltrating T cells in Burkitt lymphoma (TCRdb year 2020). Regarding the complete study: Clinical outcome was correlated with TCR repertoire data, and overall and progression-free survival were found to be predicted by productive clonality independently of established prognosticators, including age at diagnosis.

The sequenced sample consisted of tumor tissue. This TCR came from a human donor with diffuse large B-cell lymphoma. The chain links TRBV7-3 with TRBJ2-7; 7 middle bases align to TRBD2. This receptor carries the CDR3 CASSLERGVGEQYF. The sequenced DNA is TGTGCCAGCAGCTTAGAACGGGGGGTCGGGGAGCAGTACTTC. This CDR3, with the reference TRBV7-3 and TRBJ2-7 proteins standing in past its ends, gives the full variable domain GAGVSQTPSNKVTEKGKYVELRCDPISGHTALYWYRQSLGQGPEFLIYFQGTGAADDSGLPNDRFFAVRPEGSVSTLKIQRTERGDSAVYLCASSLERGVGEQYFGPGTRLTVT.